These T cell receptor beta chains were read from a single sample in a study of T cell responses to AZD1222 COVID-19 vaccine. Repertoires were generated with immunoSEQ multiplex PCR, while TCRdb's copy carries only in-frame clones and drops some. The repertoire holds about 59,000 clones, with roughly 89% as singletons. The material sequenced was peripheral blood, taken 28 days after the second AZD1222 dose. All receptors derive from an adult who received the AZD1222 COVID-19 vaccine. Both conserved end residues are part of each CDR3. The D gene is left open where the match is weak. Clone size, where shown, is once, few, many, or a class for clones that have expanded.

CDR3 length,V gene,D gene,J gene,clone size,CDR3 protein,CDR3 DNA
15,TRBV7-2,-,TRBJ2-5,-,CASSTDPGHQETQYF,TGTGCCAGCAGCACGGACCCAGGGCATCAAGAGACCCAGTACTTC
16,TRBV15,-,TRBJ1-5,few,CATSRVVPRGDQPQHF,TGTGCCACCAGCAGAGTTGTCCCCCGGGGCGATCAGCCCCAGCATTTT
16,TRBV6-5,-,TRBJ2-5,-,CASSYGIGGARETQYF,TGTGCCAGCAGTTACGGGATAGGGGGGGCGAGGGAGACCCAGTACTTC
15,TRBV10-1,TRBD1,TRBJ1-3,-,CASSPTGNSGNTIYF,TGCGCCAGCAGTCCGACAGGGAACTCTGGAAACACCATATATTTT
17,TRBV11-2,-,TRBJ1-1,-,CASSLGQPGVRNTEAFF,TGTGCCAGCAGCTTAGGACAGCCAGGGGTTAGGAACACTGAAGCTTTCTTT
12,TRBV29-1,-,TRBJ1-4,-,CSVAQGSEKLFF,TGCAGCGTTGCCCAGGGGTCTGAAAAACTGTTTTTT
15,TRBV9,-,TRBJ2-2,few,CASSSFGANTGELFF,TGTGCCAGCAGCTCATTCGGAGCGAACACCGGGGAGCTGTTTTTT
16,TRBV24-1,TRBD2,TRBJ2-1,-,CATSDRSSGVRGEQFF,TGTGCCACCAGTGATAGGTCTAGCGGAGTTAGGGGTGAGCAGTTCTTC
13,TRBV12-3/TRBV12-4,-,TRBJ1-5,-,CASSQGPGQPQHF,TGTGCCAGCAGCCAGGGCCCCGGTCAGCCCCAGCATTTT
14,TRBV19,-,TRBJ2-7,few,CASSMGDIYYEQYF,TGTGCCAGTAGTATGGGGGATATATACTACGAGCAGTACTTC
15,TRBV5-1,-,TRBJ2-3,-,CASRPTGAHTDTQYF,TGCGCCAGCAGACCTACTGGGGCACACACAGATACGCAGTATTTT
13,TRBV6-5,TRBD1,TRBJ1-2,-,CASKPPGGYGYTF,TGTGCCAGCAAACCCCCAGGGGGCTATGGCTACACCTTC
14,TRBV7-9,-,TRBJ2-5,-,CASSLEGGQETQYF,TGTGCCAGCAGCTTAGAGGGCGGCCAAGAGACCCAGTACTTC
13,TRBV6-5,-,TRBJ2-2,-,CPHRAANTGELFF,TGTCCGCACAGAGCCGCGAACACCGGGGAGCTGTTTTTT
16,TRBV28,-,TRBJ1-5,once,CASSPDESYSNQPQHF,TGTGCCAGCAGTCCGGACGAGAGCTATAGCAATCAGCCCCAGCATTTT
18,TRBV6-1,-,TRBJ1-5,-,CASSARRSGGYSNQPQHF,TGTGCCAGCAGTGCGCGACGATCGGGGGGGTATAGCAATCAGCCCCAGCATTTT
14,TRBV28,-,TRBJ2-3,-,CASRPALLPDTQYF,TGTGCCAGCAGGCCGGCTCTACTCCCAGATACGCAGTATTTT
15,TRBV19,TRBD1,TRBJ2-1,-,CASSIRTGDNNEQFF,TGTGCCAGTAGTATCCGGACAGGGGACAACAATGAGCAGTTCTTC
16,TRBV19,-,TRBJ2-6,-,CASSTSTLGGANVLTF,TGTGCCAGTAGTACCTCGACCCTTGGTGGGGCCAACGTCCTGACTTTC
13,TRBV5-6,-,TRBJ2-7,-,CASSLASPYEQYF,TGTGCCAGCAGCTTGGCCTCGCCGTACGAGCAGTACTTC
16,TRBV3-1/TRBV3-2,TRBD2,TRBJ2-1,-,CASSQMWTSGDNEQFF,TGTGCCAGCAGCCAGATGTGGACTAGCGGAGACAATGAGCAGTTCTTC
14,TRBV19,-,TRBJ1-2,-,CASSRQGSSYGYTF,TGTGCCAGTAGTCGGCAGGGGTCTAGCTATGGCTACACCTTC
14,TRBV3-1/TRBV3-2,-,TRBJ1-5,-,CASSPMPQNQPQHF,TGTGCCAGCAGCCCAATGCCCCAGAATCAGCCCCAGCATTTT
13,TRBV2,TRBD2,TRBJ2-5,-,CASSAGLSETQYF,TGTGCCAGCAGTGCGGGACTATCAGAGACCCAGTACTTC
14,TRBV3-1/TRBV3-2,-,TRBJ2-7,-,CASSPGGPSYEQYF,TGTGCCAGCAGCCCCGGGGGCCCCTCCTACGAGCAGTACTTC
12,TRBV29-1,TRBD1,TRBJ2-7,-,CSVSEGTGEQYF,TGCAGCGTTTCAGAGGGGACAGGGGAGCAGTACTTC
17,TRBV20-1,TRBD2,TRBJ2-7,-,CSASPPLGRLAGVEQYF,TGCAGTGCTAGTCCGCCCTTGGGACGACTAGCGGGAGTTGAGCAGTACTTC
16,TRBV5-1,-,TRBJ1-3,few,CASSPRQAYSGNTIYF,TGCGCCAGCAGCCCACGACAGGCCTACTCTGGAAACACCATATATTTT
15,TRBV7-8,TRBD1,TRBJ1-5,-,CASSFTGGGNQPQHF,TGTGCCAGCAGCTTTACAGGGGGTGGTAATCAGCCCCAGCATTTT
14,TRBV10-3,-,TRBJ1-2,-,CAISNQGSNYGYTF,TGTGCCATCAGCAACCAGGGGTCTAACTATGGCTACACCTTC
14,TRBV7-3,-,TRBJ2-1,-,CASSLRGTDNEQFF,TGTGCCAGCAGCTTAAGGGGGACCGATAATGAGCAGTTCTTC